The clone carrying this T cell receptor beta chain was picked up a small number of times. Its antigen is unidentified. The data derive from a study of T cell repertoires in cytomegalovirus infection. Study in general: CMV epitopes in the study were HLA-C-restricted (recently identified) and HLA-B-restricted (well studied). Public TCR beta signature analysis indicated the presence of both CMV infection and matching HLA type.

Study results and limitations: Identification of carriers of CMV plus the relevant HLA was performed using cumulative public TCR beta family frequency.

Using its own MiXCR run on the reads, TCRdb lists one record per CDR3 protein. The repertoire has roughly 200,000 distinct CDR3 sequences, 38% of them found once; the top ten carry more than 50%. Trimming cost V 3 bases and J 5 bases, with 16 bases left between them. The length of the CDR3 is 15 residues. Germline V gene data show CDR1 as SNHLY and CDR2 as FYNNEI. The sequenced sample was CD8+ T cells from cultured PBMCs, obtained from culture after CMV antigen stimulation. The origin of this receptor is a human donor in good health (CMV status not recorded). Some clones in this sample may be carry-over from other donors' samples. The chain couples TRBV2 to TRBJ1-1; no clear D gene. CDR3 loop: CASSEEGIGRTEAFF. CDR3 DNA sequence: TGTGCCAGCAGTGAGGAGGGAATCGGGAGGACTGAAGCTTTCTTT.